The 3 T cell receptor beta chains in this list originate from one sample, sequenced in a study of post-analysis software for immune sequencing data. Study conclusions and caveats: Controls had lower frequencies than patients of about 5 TRBV segments, which included TRBV5-6, TRBV5-1 and TRBV20-1.

Every TCR beta cDNA library bore unique molecular identifiers. TCRdb processed the PCR reads anew with MiXCR; each CDR3 protein has one entry. Of hundreds of thousands of distinct CDR3 sequences listed, 25% to 30% are singletons. Their antigens are not known. Sequenced material: blood. These receptors were collected from a girl aged 5-17 years with multiple sclerosis.

The CDR3 nucleotides read TGCGCCAGCGACCCGGCGCGGAGGGACGAGCAGTACTTC. Its protein is CASDPARRDEQYF. This sequence joins TRBV5-1 and TRBJ2-5; the D gene is possibly TRBD2 (6 bases). The J call is uncertain, as TRBJ2-7 better fits the DNA end. The CDR3 runs to 13 residues. Germline assignment: CDR1 SGHRS and CDR2 YFSETQ.

This clonotype has a handful of counts. The chain links TRBV10-3 to TRBJ2-1; possibly TRBD1 or TRBD2 for D (5 bases each). Trimming removed 9 bases at V and 5 bases at J, with 14 bases between. The V gene's germline CDR1 is ENHRY and CDR2 SYGVKD. The CDR3 spans 13 residues. CDR3 region: CAMGVGADNEQFF. CDR3 DNA sequence: TGTGCCATGGGGGTAGGGGCGGACAATGAGCAGTTCTTC.

The chain links TRBV3-1 to TRBJ2-3, with D tentatively TRBD1 (5 bases). Germline loops: CDR1 LGHDT, CDR2 YNNKEL (reference sequence). V was trimmed by 4 bases and J by 2 bases, leaving 13 bases between them. The CDR3 spans 15 residues. The CDR3 DNA reads TGTGCCAGCAGCCCCCCCCAGGGCCCCACAGATACGCAGTATTTT. Encoded protein: CASSPPQGPTDTQYF.